A single sample is the source of the 8 T cell receptor beta chains below, sequenced in a study of control samples from healthy donors and cancer patients (dated by TCRdb to about 2020). Preparation of the library involved the immunoSEQ multiplex PCR assay. Entries here come from immuneACCESS through TCRdb and include only in-frame sequences with V and J called. Some clones fail to appear in such tables; in the studies checked, an unresolved V gene covers under half of the shortfall, and the cause of the remainder is unknown. A total of some 120,000 clones appear in this sample, approximately 90% of them only once. In total, the top ten clones hold approximately 2.3% of the sample. Sequencing was performed on blood. The receptors were gathered from a woman aged 70-85 years in good health.

The gene calls are TRBV10-2 and TRBJ1-5; D is uncertain. The CDR3 consists of 15 residues. Trimming took off 0 bases at V and 1 base at J, with 7 bases between the two ends. Germline assignment: CDR1 WSHSY and CDR2 SAAADI. DNA of the CDR3: TGCGCCAGCAGTGAGTCGACTGGGAGCAATCAGCCCCAGCATTTT. Amino acids: CASSESTGSNQPQHF.

V usage is TRBV5-1 and J usage is TRBJ1-6; the match to TRBD1 covers 7 bases. CDR1 and CDR2 from the germline V gene are SGHRS and YFSETQ. The ends lost 4 bases at V and 6 bases at J; junction bases unmatched: 4. This CDR3 region has 14 residues. CDR3 DNA: TGCGCCAGCAGCCCGAGACAGGGTAATTCACCCCTCCACTTT. It codes for CASSPRQGNSPLHF.

There are a few counts of this clone. V and J are TRBV10-3 and TRBJ1-2; possible D gene TRBD1, 6 bases. Germline-derived CDR1 and CDR2 are ENHRY and SYGVKD. V was trimmed by 3 bases and J by 8 bases, leaving 19 bases between them. This CDR3 has 15 residues. The DNA for the CDR3 is TGTGCCATCAGTGACTTAGGGACACCGGGCTGGGGCTACACCTTC. The encoded protein is CAISDLGTPGWGYTF.

The rearrangement uses TRBV5-1 and TRBJ2-1; D unclear. CDR3 length equals 15 residues. V shed 4 bases and J shed 0 bases, with 11 bases lying between them. Germline CDR1 SGHRS, CDR2 YFSETQ. The CDR3: CASSLDGFSYNEQFF. The DNA for the CDR3 is TGCGCCAGCAGCCTAGACGGATTCTCCTACAATGAGCAGTTCTTC.

V is TRBV27 and J is TRBJ1-2, with D hard to call. Germline V lookup: CDR1 MNHEY, CDR2 SMNVEV (reference sequence). V was trimmed by 6 bases and J by 0 bases, leaving 8 bases between them. The CDR3 covers 13 residues. Written as DNA, the CDR3 is TGTGCCAGCAGACGGCTAGCTAACTATGGCTACACCTTC. It is translated as CASRRLANYGYTF.

The chain is built from TRBV5-1 and TRBJ1-4; D is undetermined. This CDR3 contains 12 residues. V was pared by 4 bases and J by 7 bases, with 8 bases between. CDR1 SGHRS and CDR2 YFSETQ come from the germline V gene. This CDR3 reads CASSKDGEKLFF. The CDR3, as DNA: TGCGCCAGCAGCAAGGACGGTGAAAAACTGTTTTTT. The full variable domain, rest sourced from reference TRBV5-1 and TRBJ1-4, is KAGVTQTPRYLIKTRGQQVTLSCSPISGHRSVSWYQQTPGQGLQFLFEYFSETQRNKGNFPGRFSGRQFSNSRSEMNVSTLELGDSALYLCASSKDGEKLFFGSGTQLSVL.

The chain combines TRBV2 with TRBJ1-2; TRBD1 matches at 7 bases. Germline CDR1 is SNHLY and CDR2 is FYNNEI. The CDR3 has 13 amino acids. The V segment lost 5 bases and the J segment 7 bases; nucleotides outside the gene matches: 7. CDR3 nucleotides: TGTGCCAGCAGTACTACAGGGGAGGCTGGCTACACCTTC. Protein: CASSTTGEAGYTF.

This clone was recorded only once. Other DNA sequences in the same sample also yield this CDR3. This chain links TRBV7-9 with TRBJ2-7, with a weak D call TRBD2 (5 bases). Trimming shortened V by 0 bases and J by 2 bases, and 5 bases separated the two germline ends. The CDR3 consists of 13 residues. The germline V gene encodes CDR1 SEHNR and CDR2 FQNEAQ (reference sequence). CDR3 sequence: CASSLAGTYEQYF. In DNA form, the CDR3 reads TGTGCCAGCAGCTTAGCCGGGACCTACGAGCAGTACTTC.